The 16 T cell receptor beta chains given below trace back to one sample, sequenced in a study of T-cell reconstitution after alpha-beta-depleted transplantation in children. Using unique molecular identifiers, the investigators prepared the TCRbeta library. TCRdb recomputed calls from the PCR reads with MiXCR, one row per CDR3 protein. Seen here are about 600,000 distinct CDR3 sequences, approximately 13% observed once, and the top ten hold over 2%. Specimen: PBMCs, mostly from graft donor cells, collected 360 days after TCRalphabeta/CD19-depleted stem cell transplant. These TCRs come from a male patient younger than 18 who had a stem cell transplant for acute myeloid leukemia, so the T cells may come from the graft donor.

The chain carries TRBV7-6 and TRBJ2-1; TRBD2 is a possible D gene (7 bases). This CDR3 has 15 residues. Trimming stripped 3 bases from V and 7 bases from J, with 16 bases between. Germline assignment: CDR1 SGHVS and CDR2 FNYEAQ. CDR3 DNA: TGTGCCAGCAGCTTGGGGGGGGGGGCCGTGAATGAGCAGTTCTTC. It encodes CASSLGGGAVNEQFF.

The gene calls are TRBV12-3 or TRBV12-4 and TRBJ2-3; 7 bases align to TRBD2. This CDR3 spans 14 amino acids. The V segment lost 7 bases and the J segment 8 bases; nucleotides outside the gene matches: 12. The CDR3 DNA reads TGTGCCAGCACCAGCGGGACCACAATAGGTACGCAGTATTTT. Encoded protein: CASTSGTTIGTQYF.

The chain carries TRBV29-1 and TRBJ1-4; tentative D call: TRBD1 (6 bases). Germline V gene data show CDR1 as SQVTM and CDR2 as ANQGSEA. This CDR3 spans 14 amino acids. Trimming took 4 bases from V and 2 from J, leaving 11 bases between them. In nucleotides, the CDR3 is TGCAGCGTTGTGATCGGGGGCACTAATGAAAAACTGTTTTTT. Amino acids: CSVVIGGTNEKLFF. Drawing the rest from reference TRBV29-1 and TRBJ1-4, the complete variable domain is SAVISQKPSRDICQRGTSLTIQCQVDSQVTMMFWYRQQPGQSLTLIATANQGSEATYESGFVIDKFPISRPNLTFSTLTVSNMSPEDSSIYLCSVVIGGTNEKLFFGSGTQLSVL.

This clonotype was detected many times. The gene calls are TRBV15 and TRBJ2-7, with TRBD2 matching 7 bases. CDR1 and CDR2 (germline): LNHNV, YYDKDF (reference sequence). This CDR3 has 15 residues. Unmatched junction bases numbered 6, after V lost 1 base and J lost 3 bases. The CDR3 here is CATSRGDSGFYEQYF. Here the CDR3 DNA reads TGTGCCACCAGCAGAGGTGATAGCGGGTTCTACGAGCAGTACTTC.

J is TRBJ1-2 and V is TRBV6-5; 7 bases fit TRBD1. CDR1 and CDR2 (germline): MNHEY, SVGAGI. This CDR3 comprises 15 residues. V lost 4 bases, J lost 4 bases, and 9 bases stayed unmatched. The CDR3 nucleotides read TGTGCCAGCAGTTCCGTCCCGGGGGACAGCTATGGCTACACCTTC. It yields the protein CASSSVPGDSYGYTF.

This clonotype was observed at least ten times. J is TRBJ2-5 and V is TRBV29-1; TRBD2 aligns across 10 bases. There are 13 residues in the CDR3. Trimming cost V 7 bases and J 3 bases; bases outside gene matches: 5. The germline CDR1 and CDR2 sequences are SQVTM and ANQGSEA. The CDR3, as DNA: TGCAGCGCTATCGGACTAGCGGAAGAGACCCAGTACTTC. Protein sequence: CSAIGLAEETQYF.

This clonotype was seen a few times. The rearrangement links TRBV3-1 to TRBJ2-5, with 8 nucleotides matching TRBD2. CDR3 length: 16 residues. The junction had 6 bases not matched to a gene; V was cut back by 0 bases and J by 3 bases. CDR1 is LGHDT and CDR2 is YNNKEL in the germline V gene (reference sequence). The CDR3 DNA follows: TGTGCCAGCAGCCAAGAGTTAGCGGGATACAAAGAGACCCAGTACTTC. It yields the protein CASSQELAGYKETQYF.

The rearrangement joins TRBV7-9 to TRBJ2-2, with D possibly being TRBD1 (5 bases). The V end lost 0 bases, the J end lost 3 bases, and 11 bases lay between the germline ends. Germline V gene sequence: CDR1 SEHNR, CDR2 FQNEAQ (reference sequence). The CDR3 is 16 amino acids. In DNA, the CDR3 is TGTGCCAGCAGCTTAGCCCAGGGCGGAGACACCGGGGAGCTGTTTTTT. Translated, it gives CASSLAQGGDTGELFF.

This clonotype has ten or more counts. The V and J genes are TRBV10-3 and TRBJ2-1, with 8 bases that match TRBD2. Germline CDR1 ENHRY, CDR2 SYGVKD. This CDR3 is 16 amino acids long. With V trimmed by 0 bases and J by 9 bases, 10 bases remained unmatched. CDR3 nucleotide sequence: TGTGCCATCAGTGAGTCCGTGTGGGGACTAGTAGGTGAGCAGTTCTTC. Translated: CAISESVWGLVGEQFF.

The CDR3 coding sequence is TGTGCCACCAGCAGAGATCGGCTATCCACAGATACGCAGTATTTT. Its protein product is CATSRDRLSTDTQYF. J is TRBJ2-3 and V is TRBV15; D unresolved. The V gene lost 0 bases and the J gene lost 2 bases, with 9 bases spanning the gap. Germline V gives CDR1 LNHNV, CDR2 YYDKDF (reference sequence). CDR3 length equals 15 residues. The variable domain in full, completed from reference TRBV15 and TRBJ2-3, reads DAMVIQNPRYQVTQFGKPVTLSCSQTLNHNVMYWYQQKSSQAPKLLFHYYDKDFNNEADTPDNFQSRRPNTSFCFLDIRSPGLGDTAMYLCATSRDRLSTDTQYFGPGTRLTVL.

The chain joins TRBV2 to TRBJ2-7, with 8 bases fitting TRBD1. Germline V gene lookup returns CDR1 SNHLY and CDR2 FYNNEI. The CDR3 runs 15 residues. V shed 6 bases, J shed 3 bases, and the junction held 10 bases outside the gene matches. CDR3 sequence (DNA): TGTGCCAGCAGGGTAGGACAGGGACAATACTACGAGCAGTACTTC. Translated: CASRVGQGQYYEQYF.

The V and J genes are TRBV20-1 and TRBJ2-7; maybe TRBD1 (6 bases). V lost 1 base and J lost 1, with 11 bases in between. This CDR3 is 14 amino acids long. Looked up from germline, CDR1 is DFQATT and CDR2 is SNEGSKA (reference sequence). The DNA for the CDR3 is TGCAGTGCTAGAGGGACAGCCAATTCCTACGAGCAGTACTTC. It specifies CSARGTANSYEQYF.

This sequence joins TRBV20-1 and TRBJ2-7, with TRBD2 as a possible D gene (5 bases). Germline assignment: CDR1 DFQATT and CDR2 SNEGSKA (reference sequence). Trimming removed 5 bases at V and 6 bases at J, with 11 bases between. The CDR3 loop spans 11 amino acids. CDR3 bases: TGCAGTGCTTCGAGGGAGTTCGAGCAGTACTTC. Its protein product is CSASREFEQYF.

This clonotype was seen many times. V and J are TRBV3-1 and TRBJ2-2; D unresolved. V was clipped by 1 base and J by 8 bases, with 5 bases between them. The length of the CDR3 is 12 residues. Germline assignment: CDR1 LGHDT and CDR2 YNNKEL (reference sequence). The CDR3 loop reads CASSQAQGELFF. CDR3 in DNA: TGTGCCAGCAGCCAAGCGCAAGGGGAGCTGTTTTTT.

This clonotype has at least ten counts. V is TRBV28 and J is TRBJ2-3; D perhaps matches TRBD1 (5 bases). Germline V CDR1 and CDR2: MDHEN, SYDVKM. The CDR3 has 15 amino acids. Trimming left V 2 bases short and J 2 bases short, with 11 bases between. CDR3 coding DNA: TGTGCCAGCAGTTTACAGGGATTCAACACAGATACGCAGTATTTT. This encodes CASSLQGFNTDTQYF.

This chain connects TRBV7-2 to TRBJ2-7, with no clear D. The germline CDR1 and CDR2 sequences are SGHTA and FQGNSA. This CDR3 spans 15 amino acids. V lost 2 bases and J 1 base, leaving 12 bases between the germline ends. The CDR3, as DNA: TGTGCCAGCAGCTTATCCAGGACGGGTTCCTACGAGCAGTACTTC. Translating gives CASSLSRTGSYEQYF.